The clone carrying this T cell receptor beta chain was counted at least ten times. Germline V gene data show CDR1 as ENHRY and CDR2 as SYGVKD. This CDR3 has 13 residues. V dropped 4 bases and J dropped 5 bases, with 11 bases sitting between them. TCRdb recomputed calls from the RT-PCR reads with MiXCR, one row per CDR3 protein. The repertoire holds 650,000 to 800,000 distinct CDR3 sequences, with 12% to 15% as singletons. The genes are TRBV10-3 and TRBJ1-1; weak D call: TRBD1 (5 bases). Input material: memory CD4+ T cells from blood. The sequence was obtained from a female donor in good health, serving as a healthy control. CDR3 protein: CAISGGGGTEAFF. Here the CDR3 DNA reads TGTGCCATCAGTGGGGGCGGAGGAACTGAAGCTTTCTTT.